Listed below are T cell receptor beta chains from one sample, sequenced in a study of breast tumors, draining lymph nodes, adjacent tissues. One entry per CDR3 protein, called by TCRdb with MiXCR from the multiplex PCR reads. The sample gives some 170,000 distinct CDR3 sequences, around a third of which show up once; about 4.1% is in the top ten. Sequencing was carried out using axillary lymph node tissue. All receptors come from a female donor with breast cancer. Some clones in this sample may be carry-over from other donors' samples. Each CDR3 is given with its conserved first and last residue. The D gene is left open where the match is weak. Only some rows state a clone size, as once, few, many or a class for expanded clones.

CDR3 length: 15; V gene: TRBV12-3/TRBV12-4; D gene: .; clone size: .; J gene: TRBJ2-1; CDR3 protein: CTSNLAARVRNEQFF; CDR3 DNA: TGTACCAGCAATTTAGCGGCGAGGGTACGGAATGAGCAGTTCTTC
CDR3 length: 15; V gene: TRBV27; D gene: .; clone size: many; J gene: TRBJ1-6; CDR3 protein: CASSFGRANNSPLHF; CDR3 DNA: TGTGCCAGCAGTTTCGGGCGGGCCAATAATTCACCCCTCCACTTT
CDR3 length: 18; V gene: TRBV9; D gene: TRBD1; clone size: .; J gene: TRBJ1-6; CDR3 protein: CASSAGGDRGYTGSPLHF; CDR3 DNA: TGTGCCAGCAGCGCAGGGGGGGACAGGGGCTATACGGGTTCACCCCTCCACTTC
CDR3 length: 15; V gene: TRBV7-9; D gene: .; clone size: many; J gene: TRBJ1-6; CDR3 protein: CASSPMTGVNSPLHF; CDR3 DNA: TGTGCCAGCAGCCCTATGACAGGAGTTAATTCACCCCTCCACTTT
CDR3 length: 14; V gene: TRBV5-1; D gene: .; clone size: .; J gene: TRBJ1-3; CDR3 protein: CASSSGLAGNTIYF; CDR3 DNA: TGCGCCAGCAGCTCGGGACTAGCGGGAAACACCATATATTTT
CDR3 length: 14; V gene: TRBV20-1; D gene: TRBD1; clone size: .; J gene: TRBJ1-2; CDR3 protein: CSARVRGQYYGYTF; CDR3 DNA: TGCAGTGCTAGAGTACGGGGACAGTACTATGGCTACACCTTC
CDR3 length: 14; V gene: TRBV28; D gene: .; clone size: few; J gene: TRBJ2-7; CDR3 protein: CASSLRDPSPEQYF; CDR3 DNA: TGTGCCAGCAGCCTCCGGGACCCTAGCCCCGAGCAGTACTTC
CDR3 length: 14; V gene: TRBV30; D gene: .; clone size: .; J gene: TRBJ1-1; CDR3 protein: CAWSPGRWNTEAFF; CDR3 DNA: TGTGCCTGGAGCCCGGGGCGGTGGAACACTGAAGCTTTCTTT
CDR3 length: 14; V gene: TRBV5-1; D gene: .; clone size: many; J gene: TRBJ1-6; CDR3 protein: CASSLELTNSPLHF; CDR3 DNA: TGCGCCAGCAGCTTGGAACTGACTAATTCCCCCCTCCACTTT
CDR3 length: 19; V gene: TRBV24-1; D gene: .; clone size: .; J gene: TRBJ1-6; CDR3 protein: CATSPTSSLDPGEESPLHF; CDR3 DNA: TGTGCCACCAGTCCTACGAGCAGCTTGGATCCAGGGGAGGAATCACCCCTCCACTTT
CDR3 length: 15; V gene: TRBV6-1; D gene: .; clone size: .; J gene: TRBJ2-4; CDR3 protein: CASRGRLIAKNIQYF; CDR3 DNA: TGTGCCAGCAGGGGCCGACTGATAGCCAAAAACATTCAGTACTTC
CDR3 length: 13; V gene: TRBV30; D gene: .; clone size: many; J gene: TRBJ2-2; CDR3 protein: CAWSVLGTGELFF; CDR3 DNA: TGTGCCTGGAGTGTTCTGGGGACCGGGGAGCTGTTTTTT
CDR3 length: 16; V gene: TRBV5-1; D gene: TRBD1; clone size: many; J gene: TRBJ1-6; CDR3 protein: CASSQGDTRGNSPLHF; CDR3 DNA: TGCGCCAGCAGCCAGGGGGACACACGTGGTAATTCACCCCTCCACTTT